This T cell receptor beta chain was retrieved from a study of CD8 T cells in Susac syndrome. TCR beta was sequenced from blood CD8+ and CD4+ T cells. Negative isolation yielded the CD8+ and CD4+ T cells, while FACS enriched the TEMRA cells. Reverse transcription of roughly 0.5 to 1 ug RNA was carried out with random hexamers. The authors amplified TCR beta CDR3 across 54 Vbeta and 13 Jbeta using immunoSEQ multiplex PCR. Using its own MiXCR run on the immunoSEQ multiplex PCR reads, TCRdb lists one record per CDR3 protein. The sample lists 50,000 or so distinct CDR3 sequences; approximately 93% were seen once. Unmatched junction bases numbered 4, after V lost 6 bases and J lost 3 bases. This CDR3 comprises 16 residues. Germline lookup yields CDR1 MNHEY and CDR2 SMNVEV (reference sequence).

Sequenced sample: CD8+ T cells from PBMCs. The source is a human donor with multiple sclerosis. The V and J genes are TRBV27 and TRBJ1-6; 11 nucleotides align to TRBD1. CDR3 sequence reads: CASRDRGLIYNSPLHF. CDR3 nucleotide sequence: TGTGCCAGCAGGGACAGGGGGCTTATCTATAATTCACCCCTCCACTTT.